The rows below give T cell receptor beta chains drawn from one sample of a study of T cell responses to AZD1222 COVID-19 vaccine. Libraries were prepared by immunoSEQ multiplex PCR; TCRdb keeps only in-frame clonotypes and omits some of them. The profile covers some 60,000 clones, with approximately 80% appearing a single time and roughly 3.5% taken by the ten largest. The sequencing used peripheral blood, collected 28 days after the second AZD1222 dose. The source of these receptors is an adult who received the AZD1222 COVID-19 vaccine. Both conserved end residues are part of each CDR3. A D gene is named only where the DNA matches it firmly. The listing skips clone size in some rows; elsewhere it reads once, few, many or a size class.

j_call: TRBJ2-1
clone_size: -
d_call: TRBD2
v_call: TRBV4-1
cdr3_aa: CASSQGLAGANEQFF
cdr3_nt: TGCGCCAGCAGCCAAGGACTAGCGGGGGCCAATGAGCAGTTCTTC

j_call: TRBJ2-7
clone_size: -
d_call: -
v_call: TRBV6-1
cdr3_aa: CASSDPRDVDEQYF
cdr3_nt: TGTGCCAGCAGTGATCCCCGGGACGTCGACGAGCAGTACTTC

j_call: TRBJ1-5
clone_size: -
d_call: -
v_call: TRBV19
cdr3_aa: CASRTGRSSNQPQHF
cdr3_nt: TGTGCCAGTAGGACGGGGCGAAGTAGCAATCAGCCCCAGCATTTT

j_call: TRBJ2-1
clone_size: -
d_call: -
v_call: TRBV5-4
cdr3_aa: CASSGLTYNEQFF
cdr3_nt: TGTGCCAGCAGCGGGCTAACCTACAATGAGCAGTTCTTC

j_call: TRBJ2-1
clone_size: -
d_call: -
v_call: TRBV4-2
cdr3_aa: CASSQDQISEQFF
cdr3_nt: TGTGCCAGCAGCCAAGATCAAATTTCTGAGCAGTTCTTC

j_call: TRBJ1-6
clone_size: once
d_call: -
v_call: TRBV5-1
cdr3_aa: CASSLGQGRSRSPLHF
cdr3_nt: TGCGCCAGCAGCTTGGGTCAGGGTCGGAGTCGGTCACCCCTCCACTTT

j_call: TRBJ1-4
clone_size: -
d_call: TRBD1
v_call: TRBV9
cdr3_aa: CASSETGYANEKLFF
cdr3_nt: TGTGCCAGCAGCGAGACAGGGTACGCCAATGAAAAACTGTTTTTT

j_call: TRBJ1-1
clone_size: once
d_call: TRBD1
v_call: TRBV2
cdr3_aa: CASSGRGADTEAFF
cdr3_nt: TGTGCCAGCAGTGGCAGGGGGGCGGACACTGAAGCTTTCTTT

j_call: TRBJ2-1
clone_size: once
d_call: -
v_call: TRBV7-2
cdr3_aa: CASSVVGTSYNEQFF
cdr3_nt: TGTGCCAGCAGCGTCGTGGGGACCAGCTACAATGAGCAGTTCTTC

j_call: TRBJ1-1
clone_size: few
d_call: -
v_call: TRBV11-3
cdr3_aa: CASSRGGNTEAFF
cdr3_nt: TGTGCCAGCAGCCGAGGGGGGAACACTGAAGCTTTCTTT

j_call: TRBJ2-5
clone_size: -
d_call: TRBD2
v_call: TRBV18
cdr3_aa: CASSPSSGGVDQYF
cdr3_nt: TGTGCCAGCTCACCGAGTAGCGGGGGGGTCGACCAGTACTTC

j_call: TRBJ2-7
clone_size: -
d_call: -
v_call: TRBV5-8
cdr3_aa: CASSLGEAAPYEQYF
cdr3_nt: TGTGCCAGCAGCTTAGGGGAGGCGGCCCCTTACGAGCAGTACTTC

j_call: TRBJ2-6
clone_size: -
d_call: TRBD2
v_call: TRBV28
cdr3_aa: CASSPGEGYSGANVLTF
cdr3_nt: TGTGCCAGCAGTCCCGGGGAGGGCTACTCTGGGGCCAACGTCCTGACTTTC

j_call: TRBJ1-1
clone_size: -
d_call: -
v_call: TRBV7-2
cdr3_aa: CASSFFPANTEAFF
cdr3_nt: TGTGCCAGCAGCTTCTTTCCGGCCAACACTGAAGCTTTCTTT

j_call: TRBJ1-6
clone_size: -
d_call: TRBD1
v_call: TRBV19
cdr3_aa: CASSMAAGGGSYNSPLHF
cdr3_nt: TGTGCCAGTAGTATGGCGGCAGGGGGAGGCTCCTATAATTCACCCCTCCACTTT

j_call: TRBJ1-2
clone_size: few
d_call: -
v_call: TRBV6-1
cdr3_aa: CASSEAMRAYGYTF
cdr3_nt: TGTGCCAGCAGTGAAGCGATGAGGGCCTATGGCTACACCTTC

j_call: TRBJ2-7
clone_size: -
d_call: -
v_call: TRBV28
cdr3_aa: CASTLRPSVDFEQYF
cdr3_nt: TGTGCCAGCACCCTCCGCCCGTCCGTAGACTTTGAGCAGTACTTC

j_call: TRBJ1-4
clone_size: -
d_call: -
v_call: TRBV18
cdr3_aa: CASSDGQPNEKLFF
cdr3_nt: TGTGCCAGCTCCGATGGACAACCTAATGAAAAACTGTTTTTT

j_call: TRBJ2-7
clone_size: once
d_call: -
v_call: TRBV18
cdr3_aa: CASSRQWLREQYF
cdr3_nt: TGTGCCAGCTCAAGACAGTGGTTAAGAGAGCAGTACTTC

j_call: TRBJ1-2
clone_size: -
d_call: TRBD1
v_call: TRBV5-1
cdr3_aa: CASSLAAGGFYGYTF
cdr3_nt: TGCGCCAGCAGCTTGGCGGCAGGGGGCTTCTATGGCTACACCTTC

j_call: TRBJ2-1
clone_size: -
d_call: -
v_call: TRBV20-1
cdr3_aa: CSARARGEQFF
cdr3_nt: TGCAGTGCTCGGGCCAGGGGTGAGCAGTTCTTC

j_call: TRBJ2-5
clone_size: few
d_call: TRBD2
v_call: TRBV10-1
cdr3_aa: CASSESASGGEQETQYF
cdr3_nt: TGCGCCAGCAGTGAGTCCGCTAGCGGGGGAGAACAAGAGACCCAGTACTTC

j_call: TRBJ1-3
clone_size: -
d_call: -
v_call: TRBV23-1
cdr3_aa: CASSQTSSGGGLRNTIYF
cdr3_nt: TGCGCCAGCAGTCAAACCTCCTCCGGTGGGGGCTTAAGAAACACCATATATTTT

j_call: TRBJ1-1
clone_size: -
d_call: -
v_call: TRBV5-5
cdr3_aa: CASSLGDVAEAFF
cdr3_nt: TGTGCCAGCAGCTTGGGGGACGTAGCAGAAGCTTTCTTT

j_call: TRBJ1-1
clone_size: -
d_call: -
v_call: TRBV6-2/TRBV6-3
cdr3_aa: CASSYVGGSKAFF
cdr3_nt: TGTGCCAGCAGTTACGTGGGGGGGTCGAAAGCTTTCTTT

j_call: TRBJ1-1
clone_size: -
d_call: -
v_call: TRBV20-1
cdr3_aa: CSAGTEKAFF
cdr3_nt: TGCAGTGCGGGGACGGAAAAAGCTTTCTTT

j_call: TRBJ1-1
clone_size: -
d_call: TRBD1
v_call: TRBV2
cdr3_aa: CASNPLDRDTEAFF
cdr3_nt: TGTGCCAGCAACCCTTTGGACAGGGACACTGAAGCTTTCTTT

j_call: TRBJ1-2
clone_size: once
d_call: TRBD1
v_call: TRBV11-2
cdr3_aa: CASSLGGTVGGYTF
cdr3_nt: TGTGCCAGCAGCTTAGGTGGGACAGTTGGGGGCTACACCTTC

j_call: TRBJ2-2
clone_size: -
d_call: -
v_call: TRBV6-2/TRBV6-3
cdr3_aa: CASSSLRTKMGGELFF
cdr3_nt: TGTGCCAGCAGTTCCCTACGAACAAAAATGGGGGGGGAGCTGTTTTTT

j_call: TRBJ2-3
clone_size: -
d_call: TRBD2
v_call: TRBV9
cdr3_aa: CASSVETSGTQYF
cdr3_nt: TGTGCCAGCAGCGTAGAGACTAGCGGCACGCAGTATTTT

j_call: TRBJ2-3
clone_size: -
d_call: TRBD1
v_call: TRBV5-6
cdr3_aa: CASSFEGGAGTDTQYF
cdr3_nt: TGTGCCAGCAGCTTCGAAGGGGGCGCGGGCACAGATACGCAGTATTTT

j_call: TRBJ2-3
clone_size: -
d_call: -
v_call: TRBV6-5
cdr3_aa: CASIQDSPHTDTQYF
cdr3_nt: TGTGCCAGCATCCAGGACAGCCCTCACACAGATACGCAGTATTTT

j_call: TRBJ1-2
clone_size: -
d_call: TRBD1
v_call: TRBV18
cdr3_aa: CASSPGTGENGYTF
cdr3_nt: TGTGCCAGCTCACCCGGGACAGGGGAAAATGGCTACACCTTC

j_call: TRBJ1-2
clone_size: -
d_call: TRBD1
v_call: TRBV7-2
cdr3_aa: CASSLGQGNYGYTF
cdr3_nt: TGTGCCAGCAGCTTGGGACAGGGTAACTATGGCTACACCTTC

j_call: TRBJ2-7
clone_size: -
d_call: -
v_call: TRBV6-5
cdr3_aa: CASRLGVDLYEQYF
cdr3_nt: TGTGCCAGCAGGCTAGGGGTGGATCTCTACGAGCAGTACTTC

j_call: TRBJ2-1
clone_size: -
d_call: -
v_call: TRBV7-2
cdr3_aa: CASSLTGRNEQFF
cdr3_nt: TGTGCCAGCAGCTTGACAGGGAGGAATGAGCAGTTCTTC

j_call: TRBJ2-7
clone_size: once
d_call: -
v_call: TRBV11-2
cdr3_aa: CASSTGAGYEQYF
cdr3_nt: TGTGCCAGCAGCACGGGGGCCGGCTACGAGCAGTACTTC

j_call: TRBJ2-7
clone_size: -
d_call: TRBD2
v_call: TRBV7-6
cdr3_aa: CASSETSGSSYEQYF
cdr3_nt: TGTGCCAGCAGCGAGACTAGCGGAAGCTCCTACGAGCAGTACTTC

j_call: TRBJ1-1
clone_size: -
d_call: -
v_call: TRBV19
cdr3_aa: CASRIGAGNTEAFF
cdr3_nt: TGTGCCAGTAGAATAGGGGCAGGGAACACTGAAGCTTTCTTT

j_call: TRBJ1-2
clone_size: -
d_call: -
v_call: TRBV19
cdr3_aa: CASTSVGIANYGYTF
cdr3_nt: TGTGCCAGTACCTCCGTCGGGATAGCTAACTATGGCTACACCTTC

j_call: TRBJ1-1
clone_size: few
d_call: -
v_call: TRBV27
cdr3_aa: CASSLRGWTEAFF
cdr3_nt: TGTGCCAGCAGTTTAAGGGGGTGGACTGAAGCTTTCTTT

j_call: TRBJ2-3
clone_size: -
d_call: -
v_call: TRBV27
cdr3_aa: CASSGASDTQYF
cdr3_nt: TGTGCCAGCAGTGGCGCATCGGATACGCAGTATTTT

j_call: TRBJ1-1
clone_size: -
d_call: -
v_call: TRBV7-2
cdr3_aa: CASSARGRAKNTEAFF
cdr3_nt: TGTGCCAGCAGCGCCCGGGGCAGGGCAAAGAACACTGAAGCTTTCTTT

j_call: TRBJ1-5
clone_size: once
d_call: TRBD1
v_call: TRBV6-1
cdr3_aa: CASSGQGEQPQHF
cdr3_nt: TGTGCCAGCAGTGGACAGGGCGAACAGCCCCAGCATTTT

j_call: TRBJ2-3
clone_size: -
d_call: -
v_call: TRBV3-1/TRBV3-2
cdr3_aa: CASSSGALDTQYF
cdr3_nt: TGTGCCAGCAGCTCCGGGGCCTTAGATACGCAGTATTTT

j_call: TRBJ2-2
clone_size: -
d_call: -
v_call: TRBV7-2
cdr3_aa: CASSLGIDPGELFF
cdr3_nt: TGTGCCAGCAGCTTAGGCATCGATCCCGGGGAGCTGTTTTTT

j_call: TRBJ2-1
clone_size: few
d_call: TRBD1
v_call: TRBV27
cdr3_aa: CASTPGTGQSNEQFF
cdr3_nt: TGTGCCAGCACCCCAGGGACAGGCCAGTCGAATGAGCAGTTCTTC

j_call: TRBJ2-7
clone_size: -
d_call: TRBD1
v_call: TRBV18
cdr3_aa: CASSPQTGISYEQYF
cdr3_nt: TGTGCCAGCTCACCACAGACAGGGATCTCCTACGAGCAGTACTTC

j_call: TRBJ1-1
clone_size: -
d_call: -
v_call: TRBV15
cdr3_aa: CATTEGGLAEAFF
cdr3_nt: TGTGCCACCACCGAGGGCGGTTTAGCTGAAGCTTTCTTT

j_call: TRBJ2-3
clone_size: -
d_call: -
v_call: TRBV2
cdr3_aa: CASSQLNSRTDTQYF
cdr3_nt: TGTGCCAGCAGCCAACTAAACTCGCGCACAGATACGCAGTATTTT

j_call: TRBJ1-2
clone_size: once
d_call: -
v_call: TRBV5-1
cdr3_aa: CASSPGHGNYGYTF
cdr3_nt: TGCGCCAGTTCCCCCGGACATGGTAACTATGGCTACACCTTC

j_call: TRBJ2-3
clone_size: -
d_call: TRBD2
v_call: TRBV5-6
cdr3_aa: CASSLGLAGTTDTQYF
cdr3_nt: TGTGCCAGCAGCCTCGGACTAGCGGGGACCACTGATACGCAGTATTTT

j_call: TRBJ1-2
clone_size: -
d_call: TRBD1
v_call: TRBV6-5
cdr3_aa: CASSPLTGGYTF
cdr3_nt: TGTGCCAGCAGTCCCTTGACAGGGGGCTACACCTTC

j_call: TRBJ2-5
clone_size: -
d_call: TRBD1
v_call: TRBV7-9
cdr3_aa: CATEGPGQQETQYF
cdr3_nt: TGTGCCACCGAAGGGCCGGGACAGCAAGAGACCCAGTACTTC

j_call: TRBJ2-7
clone_size: once
d_call: TRBD1
v_call: TRBV5-5
cdr3_aa: CASSLDPGTGAYEQYF
cdr3_nt: TGTGCCAGCAGCTTGGATCCCGGGACAGGGGCCTACGAGCAGTACTTC

j_call: TRBJ2-5
clone_size: -
d_call: -
v_call: TRBV28
cdr3_aa: CASSLMHLETQYF
cdr3_nt: TGTGCCAGCAGTTTAATGCACCTGGAGACCCAGTACTTC

j_call: TRBJ1-2
clone_size: -
d_call: -
v_call: TRBV28
cdr3_aa: CATRWGNYGYTF
cdr3_nt: TGTGCCACCAGGTGGGGGAACTATGGCTACACCTTC

j_call: TRBJ2-7
clone_size: few
d_call: -
v_call: TRBV7-8
cdr3_aa: CASSLAVSGIYEQYF
cdr3_nt: TGTGCCAGCAGCTTAGCGGTCTCGGGGATCTACGAGCAGTACTTC

j_call: TRBJ1-1
clone_size: -
d_call: -
v_call: TRBV5-1
cdr3_aa: CASSFGLYGTEAFF
cdr3_nt: TGCGCCAGCAGCTTCGGCCTGTATGGCACTGAAGCTTTCTTT

j_call: TRBJ1-6
clone_size: -
d_call: -
v_call: TRBV6-6
cdr3_aa: CASSYGNRGDSPLHF
cdr3_nt: TGTGCCAGCAGTTACGGGAACAGAGGGGATTCACCCCTCCACTTT